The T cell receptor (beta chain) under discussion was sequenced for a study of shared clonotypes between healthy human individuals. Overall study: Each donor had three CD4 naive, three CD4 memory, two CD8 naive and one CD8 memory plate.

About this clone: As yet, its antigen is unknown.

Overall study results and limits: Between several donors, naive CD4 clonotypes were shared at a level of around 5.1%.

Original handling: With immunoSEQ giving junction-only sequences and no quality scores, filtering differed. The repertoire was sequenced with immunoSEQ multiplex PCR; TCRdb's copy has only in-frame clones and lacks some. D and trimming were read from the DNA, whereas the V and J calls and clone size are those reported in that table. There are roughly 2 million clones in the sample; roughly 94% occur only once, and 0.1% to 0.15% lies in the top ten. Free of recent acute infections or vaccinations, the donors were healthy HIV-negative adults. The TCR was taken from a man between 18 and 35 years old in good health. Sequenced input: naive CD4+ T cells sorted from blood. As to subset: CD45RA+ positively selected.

In DNA, the CDR3 is TGTGCCAGCAGCTTATCTAGCGGGGGCTCAGGTGAGCAGTTCTTC. Its protein is CASSLSSGGSGEQFF. The chain uses TRBV7-3 and TRBJ2-1; 10 bases map to TRBD2. J was trimmed by 9 bases and V by 2 bases; bases with no gene match: 7. The germline V gene has CDR1 SGHTA and CDR2 FQGTGA. The CDR3 spans 15 residues.